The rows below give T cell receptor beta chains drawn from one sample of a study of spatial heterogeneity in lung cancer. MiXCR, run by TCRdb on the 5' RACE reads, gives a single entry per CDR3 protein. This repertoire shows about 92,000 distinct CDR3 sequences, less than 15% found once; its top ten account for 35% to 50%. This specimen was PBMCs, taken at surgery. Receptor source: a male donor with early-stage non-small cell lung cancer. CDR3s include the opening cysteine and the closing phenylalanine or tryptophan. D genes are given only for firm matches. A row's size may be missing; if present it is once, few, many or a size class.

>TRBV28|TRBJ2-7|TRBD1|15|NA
CASSSRQGNTYEQYF
TGTGCCAGCAGTTCCAGACAGGGGAACACCTACGAGCAGTACTTC
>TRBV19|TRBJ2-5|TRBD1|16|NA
CASSTTGQGGQETQYF
TGTGCCAGTAGTACGACGGGACAGGGAGGACAAGAGACCCAGTACTTC
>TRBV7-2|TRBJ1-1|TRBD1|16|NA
CASSLARTGALTEAFF
TGTGCCAGCAGCTTAGCCCGGACAGGGGCGCTCACTGAAGCTTTCTTT
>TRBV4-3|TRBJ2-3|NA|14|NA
CASSQDLGADTQYF
TGCGCCAGCAGCCAAGATTTGGGGGCGGATACGCAGTATTTT
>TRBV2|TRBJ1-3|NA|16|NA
CASCELSSGLGNTIYF
TGTGCCAGCTGTGAACTTTCGTCGGGGTTAGGAAACACCATATATTTT
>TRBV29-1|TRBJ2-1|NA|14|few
CSVDGAPYYNEQFF
TGCAGCGTTGATGGGGCCCCGTACTACAATGAGCAGTTCTTC
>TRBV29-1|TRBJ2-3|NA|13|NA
CSVGSGFTDTQYF
TGCAGCGTTGGATCGGGGTTCACAGATACGCAGTATTTT
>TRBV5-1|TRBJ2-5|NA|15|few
CASSLEGPVGETQYF
TGCGCCAGCAGCTTAGAAGGACCGGTCGGGGAGACCCAGTACTTC
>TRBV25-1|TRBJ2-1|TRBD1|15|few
CASRRQGASYNEQFF
TGTGCCAGCAGAAGACAGGGGGCGTCCTACAATGAGCAGTTCTTC
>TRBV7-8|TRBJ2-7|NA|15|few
CASSLVASALDEQYF
TGTGCCAGCAGCTTAGTGGCTAGCGCACTCGACGAGCAGTACTTC
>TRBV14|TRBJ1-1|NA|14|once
CASSHEFSNTEAFF
TGTGCCAGCAGCCACGAGTTTTCGAACACTGAAGCTTTCTTT
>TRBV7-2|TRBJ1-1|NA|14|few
CASSLEWANTEAFF
TGTGCCAGCAGCTTAGAGTGGGCGAACACTGAAGCTTTCTTT
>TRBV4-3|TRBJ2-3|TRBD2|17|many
CASSQGGLAVSTDTQYF
TGCGCCAGCAGCCAAGGCGGGCTAGCGGTTAGCACAGATACGCAGTATTTT
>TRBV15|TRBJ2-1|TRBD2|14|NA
CATSQGLAGFEQFF
TGTGCCACCAGCCAGGGACTAGCGGGATTTGAGCAGTTCTTC
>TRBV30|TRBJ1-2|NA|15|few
CAWSLLTGINYGYTF
TGTGCCTGGAGTCTTTTAACGGGGATTAACTATGGCTACACCTTC
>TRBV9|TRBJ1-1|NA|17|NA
CASSPRNGRGMNTEAFF
TGTGCCAGCAGCCCGCGTAACGGGAGGGGAATGAACACTGAAGCTTTCTTT
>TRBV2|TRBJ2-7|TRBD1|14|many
CASSEGQRRYEQYF
TGTGCCAGCAGTGAGGGACAGCGAAGATACGAGCAGTACTTC
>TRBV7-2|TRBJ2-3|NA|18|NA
CASPLAEVAGWRADTQYF
TGTGCCAGCCCCCTAGCCGAGGTGGCGGGCTGGAGGGCAGATACGCAGTATTTT
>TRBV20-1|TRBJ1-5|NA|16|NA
CSALRGGYSSNQPQHF
TGCAGTGCCCTCCGGGGGGGGTATTCTAGCAATCAGCCCCAGCATTTT
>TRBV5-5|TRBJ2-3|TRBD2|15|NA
CASSSRTSGSFSQYF
TGTGCCAGCAGCTCCCGGACTAGCGGGAGTTTTTCGCAGTATTTT
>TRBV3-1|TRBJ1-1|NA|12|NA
CASRRPGTEAFF
TGTGCCAGCAGAAGACCCGGGACAGAAGCTTTCTTT
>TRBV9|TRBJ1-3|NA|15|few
CASSSQGGLVNTIYF
TGTGCCAGCAGCTCCCAGGGCGGCCTCGTGAACACCATATATTTT
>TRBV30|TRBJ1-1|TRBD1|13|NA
CAWSPNTGAEAFF
TGTGCCTGGAGTCCCAACACAGGGGCTGAAGCTTTCTTT
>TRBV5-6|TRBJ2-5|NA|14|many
CASSLEGTQETQYF
TGTGCCAGCAGCTTGGAGGGCACCCAAGAGACCCAGTACTTC
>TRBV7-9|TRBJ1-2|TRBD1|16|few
CASSLRTGVINYGYTF
TGTGCCAGCAGCTTACGGACAGGGGTGATAAACTATGGCTACACCTTC
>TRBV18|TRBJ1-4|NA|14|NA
CASSLEEMGGKLFF
TGTGCCAGCTCACTGGAAGAGATGGGTGGAAAACTGTTTTTT
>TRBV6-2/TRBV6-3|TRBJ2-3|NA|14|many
CASSYSASKDTQYF
TGTGCCAGCAGTTACTCGGCCTCGAAAGATACGCAGTATTTT
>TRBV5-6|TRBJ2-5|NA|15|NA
CASSLIRDNQETQYF
TGTGCCAGCAGCCTGATCCGGGACAACCAAGAGACCCAGTACTTC
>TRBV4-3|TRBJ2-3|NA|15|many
CASSQDLYSTDTQYF
TGCGCCAGCAGCCAAGATTTGTACAGCACAGATACGCAGTATTTT
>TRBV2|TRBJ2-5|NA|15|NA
CASSDTQGTGETQYF
TGTGCCAGCAGTGACACGCAGGGTACTGGGGAGACCCAGTACTTC
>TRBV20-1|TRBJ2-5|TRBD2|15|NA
CSARHTREGGETQYF
TGCAGTGCTAGACATACCCGGGAGGGCGGGGAGACCCAGTACTTC
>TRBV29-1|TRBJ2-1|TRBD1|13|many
CSVERGQGDEQFF
TGCAGCGTTGAAAGGGGACAGGGAGATGAGCAGTTCTTC
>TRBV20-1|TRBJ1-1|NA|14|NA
CSAADSLRRTEAFF
TGCAGTGCCGCGGACAGCCTACGTCGGACTGAAGCTTTCTTT
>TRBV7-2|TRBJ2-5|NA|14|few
CASSGQGTMETQYF
TGTGCCAGCAGCGGGCAGGGAACTATGGAGACCCAGTACTTC
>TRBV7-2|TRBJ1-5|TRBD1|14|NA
CASSTDRESQPQHF
TGTGCCAGCAGCACGGACAGGGAGAGCCAGCCCCAGCATTTT
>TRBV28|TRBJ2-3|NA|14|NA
CASSSRQSPDTQYF
TGTGCCAGCAGTTCGAGACAGTCTCCAGATACGCAGTATTTT
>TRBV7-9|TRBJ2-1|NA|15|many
CASSLAQRGGNEQFF
TGTGCCAGCAGCTTAGCACAGAGGGGGGGCAATGAGCAGTTCTTC
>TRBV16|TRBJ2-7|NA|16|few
CASSQSLAGQPFEQYF
TGTGCCAGCAGCCAATCTTTGGCAGGGCAGCCTTTCGAGCAGTACTTC
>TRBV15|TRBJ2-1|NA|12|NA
CATSALGDEQFF
TGTGCCACCAGCGCTCTGGGCGATGAGCAGTTCTTC
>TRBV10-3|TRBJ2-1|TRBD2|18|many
CAISEQSGTSGTYNEQFF
TGTGCCATCAGTGAGCAATCCGGGACTAGCGGGACCTACAATGAGCAGTTCTTC
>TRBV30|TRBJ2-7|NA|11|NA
CAWSHSAELTF
TGTGCCTGGAGTCATTCGGCAGAGTTAACTTTC
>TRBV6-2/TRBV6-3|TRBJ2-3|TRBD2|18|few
CASTGLAGGQLSTDTQYF
TGTGCCAGCACCGGACTAGCGGGGGGCCAGCTGAGCACAGATACGCAGTATTTT
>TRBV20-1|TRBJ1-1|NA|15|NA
CSARVPTVSNTEAFF
TGCAGTGCTAGAGTACCGACAGTCTCGAACACTGAAGCTTTCTTT
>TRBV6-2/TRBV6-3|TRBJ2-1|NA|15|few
CASSYSDNSYNEQFF
TGTGCCAGCAGTTACTCGGACAACTCCTACAATGAGCAGTTCTTC
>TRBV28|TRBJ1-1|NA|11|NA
CATGGSTEAFF
TGTGCCACCGGGGGATCCACTGAAGCTTTCTTT
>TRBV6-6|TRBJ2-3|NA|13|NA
CASMEGGADTQYF
TGTGCCTCCATGGAGGGTGGGGCAGATACGCAGTATTTT
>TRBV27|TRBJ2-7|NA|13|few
CASSFGQIYEQYF
TGTGCCAGCAGTTTCGGACAAATCTACGAGCAGTACTTC
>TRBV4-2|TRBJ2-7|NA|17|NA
CASSQDRAANPAYEQYF
TGTGCCAGCAGCCAAGATAGGGCAGCAAATCCCGCCTACGAGCAGTACTTC
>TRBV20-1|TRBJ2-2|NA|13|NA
CSASATGAGELFF
TGCAGTGCTAGCGCCACGGGGGCCGGGGAGCTGTTTTTT
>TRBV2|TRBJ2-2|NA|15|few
CASSVQRGYTGELFF
TGTGCCAGCAGTGTACAAAGGGGATACACCGGGGAGCTGTTTTTT
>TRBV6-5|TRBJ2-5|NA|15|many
CASAREGDPQETQYF
TGTGCCAGCGCAAGAGAGGGGGACCCCCAAGAGACCCAGTACTTC
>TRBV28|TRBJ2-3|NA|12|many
CASSQSGDTQYF
TGTGCCAGCAGCCAAAGCGGGGATACGCAGTATTTT
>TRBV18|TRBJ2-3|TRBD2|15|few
CASSPWRGSTDTQYF
TGTGCCAGCTCACCGTGGCGGGGGAGCACAGATACGCAGTATTTT
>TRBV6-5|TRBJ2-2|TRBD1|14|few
CASSHRGRPGELFF
TGTGCCAGCAGTCACAGGGGGCGTCCCGGGGAGCTGTTTTTT
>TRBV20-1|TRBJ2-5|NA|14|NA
CSARVAGSKETQYF
TGCAGTGCTAGAGTTGCCGGTTCGAAAGAGACCCAGTACTTC